These T cell receptor beta chains were read from a single sample in a study of shared clonotypes between healthy human individuals. Repertoires were generated with immunoSEQ multiplex PCR, while TCRdb's copy carries only in-frame clones and drops some. The data show 950,000 to 1,300,000 clones, with 70% to 80% seen just once and approximately 1.5% held by the top ten. The material sequenced was memory CD4+ T cells sorted from blood. These TCRs come from a man in his late teens or twenties in good health. Each CDR3 is given with its conserved first and last residue. Each record gives: V gene, D gene, clone size, J gene, CDR3 DNA, CDR3 protein. D genes are given only for firm matches. Clone size is not always given. Where it is, it says once, few, many or a class for expanded clones.

v_call: TRBV2; d_call: TRBD1; clone_size: NA; j_call: TRBJ2-7; cdr3_nt: TGTGCCAGCATAAAGCTGGGGACAGGTCCCTACGAGCAGTACTTC; cdr3_aa: CASIKLGTGPYEQYF
v_call: TRBV7-2; d_call: TRBD1; clone_size: NA; j_call: TRBJ1-2; cdr3_nt: TGTGCCAGCAGCATGACAGGGGGGACCTATGGCTACACCTTC; cdr3_aa: CASSMTGGTYGYTF
v_call: TRBV9; d_call: NA; clone_size: few; j_call: TRBJ1-1; cdr3_nt: TGTGCCAGCAGCCCACTTGGGGTCCCCACTGAAGCTTTCTTT; cdr3_aa: CASSPLGVPTEAFF
v_call: TRBV19; d_call: NA; clone_size: NA; j_call: TRBJ2-1; cdr3_nt: TGTGCCAGTAGTATAGGCGGGACGCCAAATTACAATGAGCAGTTCTTC; cdr3_aa: CASSIGGTPNYNEQFF
v_call: TRBV28; d_call: TRBD1; clone_size: once; j_call: TRBJ1-3; cdr3_nt: TGTGCCAGCAGTTTAGTAACAGGGGCTGGAAACACCATATATTTT; cdr3_aa: CASSLVTGAGNTIYF
v_call: TRBV4-1; d_call: NA; clone_size: NA; j_call: TRBJ2-6; cdr3_nt: TGCGCCAGCAGCCTCGCAAGCTCTGGGGCCAACGTCCTGACTTTC; cdr3_aa: CASSLASSGANVLTF
v_call: TRBV15; d_call: NA; clone_size: few; j_call: TRBJ1-1; cdr3_nt: TGTGCCACCAGCCTGGTCTTAGGGACTGAAGCTTTCTTT; cdr3_aa: CATSLVLGTEAFF
v_call: TRBV6-1; d_call: NA; clone_size: NA; j_call: TRBJ1-2; cdr3_nt: TGTGCCAGCAGGAGCCCCCAAAACTATGGCTACACCTTC; cdr3_aa: CASRSPQNYGYTF
v_call: TRBV18; d_call: NA; clone_size: NA; j_call: TRBJ2-3; cdr3_nt: TGTGCCAGCTCACCAGTGGGTTCCCCCACAGATACGCAGTATTTT; cdr3_aa: CASSPVGSPTDTQYF
v_call: TRBV19; d_call: NA; clone_size: once; j_call: TRBJ2-3; cdr3_nt: TGTGCCAGTAGTATCTCTCGGATCTCAGATACGCAGTATTTT; cdr3_aa: CASSISRISDTQYF
v_call: TRBV7-2; d_call: NA; clone_size: NA; j_call: TRBJ2-5; cdr3_nt: TGTGCCAGCAGCTTAGGGACCGATTCCTCAGACGCAGAGACCCAGTACTTC; cdr3_aa: CASSLGTDSSDAETQYF
v_call: TRBV18; d_call: TRBD1; clone_size: once; j_call: TRBJ1-4; cdr3_nt: TGTGCCAGCTCACCCCCGGGACAGAATGAAAAACTGTTTTTT; cdr3_aa: CASSPPGQNEKLFF